Given below is one T cell receptor beta chain in context. The data were taken from a study of blood T cell repertoires in COVID-19. Libraries were prepared by immunoSEQ multiplex PCR; TCRdb keeps only in-frame clonotypes and omits some of them. The data show some 460,000 clones, with roughly nine tenths seen just once and under 0.75% held by the top ten. Before being deemed recovered, Cohort 3 donors had two negative PCRs, clearance, or symptom resolution. The germline V gene encodes CDR1 MDHEN and CDR2 SYDVKM. The length of the CDR3 is 14 residues. V shed 3 bases, J shed 8 bases, and the junction held 8 bases outside the gene matches.

The specimen sequenced was PBMCs or T cells enriched from blood (not recorded which). The TCR was taken from a woman under 30 who had recovered from COVID-19. The chain links TRBV28 to TRBJ1-2; 8 bases line up with TRBD1. The CDR3 bases are TGTGCCAGCAGTTTTGTGGACAGGGCATTAGGCTACACCTTC. Translation: CASSFVDRALGYTF.